This TCR beta chain originates from a study of T cells in Graves' hyperthyroidism and ophthalmopathy. This CDR3 contains 11 residues. Germline V gene lookup returns CDR1 SGHRS and CDR2 YFSETQ. V was shortened by 5 bases and J by 10 bases, with 10 bases between the two germline ends. RNA transcripts provided the source from which TCR beta CDR3 regions were amplified. Researchers ran a first-round RT-PCR on the TCR CDR3 using the HTBI primer set. TCRdb fed the multiplex PCR reads into MiXCR, producing one record per CDR3 protein. The sample lists some 690,000 distinct CDR3 sequences; roughly 17% were seen once. The PBMCs had their origin in more than 9.5 ml of fresh peripheral blood.

V gene TRBV5-1 combines with J gene TRBJ2-1; no firm D call. This clonotype was obtained from a man over 45 with Graves' hyperthyroidism. Sequenced input: blood. CDR3 loop: CASRKQEEQFF. In DNA form, the CDR3 reads TGCGCCAGCAGAAAACAAGAGGAGCAGTTCTTC.